Following are 23 T cell receptor beta chains from one sample sequenced in a study of response to subunit inactivated influenza vaccine. TCRdb independently ran MiXCR on the RT-PCR reads; one entry per CDR3 protein. In the table there are hundreds of thousands of distinct CDR3 sequences, approximately 14% of which are singletons. Material: PBMCs from blood, obtained approximately 15 days before vaccination. These receptors all come from a man in his forties or fifties who received an inactivated influenza vaccine.

The J gene is TRBJ1-1, the V gene TRBV6-2 or TRBV6-3; D is unclear. This CDR3 spans 14 amino acids. The V gene's germline CDR1 is MNHEY and CDR2 SVGEGT. V was trimmed by 1 base and J by 2 bases, leaving 8 bases between them. CDR3 in amino acids: CASSYWGINTEAFF. CDR3 in DNA: TGTGCCAGCAGTTACTGGGGTATCAACACTGAAGCTTTCTTT.

A few counts support this clonotype. This rearrangement joins TRBV4-1 to TRBJ2-4; D call uncertain. Trimming removed 0 bases at V and 7 bases at J, with 7 bases between. The CDR3 spans 13 residues. CDR1 and CDR2 (germline): MGHRA, YSYEKL. Here the CDR3 DNA reads TGCGCCAGCAGCCAAGATATCAGGAACATTCAGTACTTC. It specifies CASSQDIRNIQYF.

A few counts support this clonotype. The chain uses TRBV5-1 and TRBJ2-1, with 10 bases lining up with TRBD2. Trimming at V came to 4 bases and at J to 7 bases, leaving 11 bases not matched to a gene. There are 16 residues in the CDR3. The germline gives CDR1 SGHRS, CDR2 YFSETQ. CDR3: CASSPSTMTSGNEQFF. CDR3 in DNA: TGCGCCAGCAGCCCATCCACTATGACTAGCGGGAATGAGCAGTTCTTC.

This rearrangement joins TRBV5-6 to TRBJ2-3, with 8 bases aligning to TRBD2. V dropped 5 bases and J dropped 1; count of bases not matched to a gene: 12. There are 17 residues in the CDR3. Germline V gene sequence: CDR1 SGHDT, CDR2 YYEEEE. In DNA, the CDR3 is TGTGCCAGCAGGTTACTACAGCGGGAGTTGGGCACAGATACGCAGTATTTT. As protein: CASRLLQRELGTDTQYF.

This clonotype was found a few times. This chain uses TRBV27 with TRBJ2-7; D uncertain. CDR1 and CDR2 (germline): MNHEY, SMNVEV (reference sequence). This CDR3 has 14 amino acids. The V end was cut by 7 bases, the J end by 2 bases, with 15 bases between. The CDR3 reads CASNSLGGAYEQYF. In DNA, the CDR3 is TGTGCCAGCAACTCTCTTGGCGGAGCCTACGAGCAGTACTTC.

This clonotype came up a few times. The rearrangement links TRBV3-1 to TRBJ2-4; the D gene is possibly TRBD2 (5 bases). V was trimmed by 1 base and J by 5 bases, leaving 18 bases between them. The germline V gene encodes CDR1 LGHDT and CDR2 YNNKEL (reference sequence). The CDR3 spans 17 residues. CDR3 protein: CASSQVLSGGSQNIQYF. The CDR3 DNA is TGTGCCAGCAGCCAAGTGTTGTCCGGAGGTTCCCAAAACATTCAGTACTTC.

The chain has TRBV5-1 and TRBJ2-1; D is perhaps TRBD2 (6 bases). The germline V and J ends were trimmed by 4 bases and 6 bases, with 17 bases remaining between them. The CDR3 is made up of 15 amino acids. Germline V gives CDR1 SGHRS, CDR2 YFSETQ. The CDR3 DNA reads as TGCGCCAGCAGCCAATTTAGCGGCCCCCTCAATGAGCAGTTCTTC. Translating gives CASSQFSGPLNEQFF.

This clonotype has a handful of counts. The chain joins TRBV30 to TRBJ1-2; no firm D call. Germline assignment: CDR1 GTSNPN and CDR2 SVGIG (reference sequence). This CDR3 region has 11 residues. The V gene lost 0 bases and the J gene lost 5 bases, with 4 bases spanning the gap. The CDR3 sequence: CAWSVQYGYTF. The CDR3 region has the DNA TGTGCCTGGAGTGTACAGTATGGCTACACCTTC.

The chain couples TRBV14 to TRBJ1-2, with unresolved D. V was trimmed by 7 bases and J by 8 bases, leaving 11 bases between them. Germline CDR1 SGHDN, CDR2 FVKESK. This CDR3 has 11 residues. The CDR3 DNA reads as TGTGCCAGCATTGCAAAAGACGGCTACACCTTC. Protein sequence: CASIAKDGYTF.

This clonotype was recorded a few times. The chain uses TRBV6-2 or TRBV6-3 and TRBJ2-1; D perhaps matches TRBD2 (6 bases). This CDR3 has 12 residues. CDR1 and CDR2 from the germline V gene are MNHEY and SVGEGT. Trimming cost V 8 bases and J 5 bases, with 10 bases left between them. The CDR3 here is CASAREDNEQFF. The CDR3 DNA follows: TGTGCCAGCGCGCGGGAAGACAATGAGCAGTTCTTC.

The chain recombines TRBV12-3 or TRBV12-4 with TRBJ1-5; weak D call: TRBD1 (6 bases). V lost 2 bases, J lost 2 bases, and 13 bases lay in between. The CDR3 is 16 residues long. The DNA of the CDR3 is TGTGCCAGCAGTTTATCAGGGGCCCGGGGCAATCAGCCCCAGCATTTT. The encoded protein is CASSLSGARGNQPQHF.

Comment on this clonotype: A much larger clone lies one base from this, so it may be a read error. The chain employs TRBV4-2 and TRBJ2-7; D might be TRBD2 (6 bases). Deletions cut 0 bases from V and 7 bases from J, with 25 bases between. CDR1 and CDR2 (germline): LGHNA, YNFKEQ. The CDR3 extends over 18 amino acids. Here the CDR3 reads CASSQDSFWRGLYKEQYF. The CDR3 region has the DNA TGTGCCAGCAGCCAAGACTCCTTCTGGAGGGGATTATACAAAGAGCAGTACTTC.

The rearrangement joins TRBV6-1 to TRBJ2-4; 8 bases are a match to TRBD1. Germline CDR1 is MNHNS and CDR2 is SASEGT. With V trimmed by 0 bases and J by 15 bases, 4 bases remained unmatched. The CDR3 is made up of 12 amino acids. The CDR3 region has the DNA TGTGCCAGCAGTGAAGCCCGGACAGGGATGTACTTC. As protein: CASSEARTGMYF.

The CDR3 nucleotides are TGTGCCAGCAGCCAGGGGAGCGGGAGGGGCTACAATGAGCAGTTCTTC. Translation: CASSQGSGRGYNEQFF. The chain has TRBV7-9 and TRBJ2-1; 10 bases line up with TRBD2. This CDR3 region has 16 residues. Germline values: CDR1 SEHNR, CDR2 FQNEAQ (reference sequence). V lost 5 bases to trimming and J lost 3 bases; unmatched junction nucleotides: 7.

J is TRBJ2-1 and V is TRBV7-8, with 7 bases that match TRBD1. The V and J ends lost 1 base and 5 bases, in that order; junction bases with no gene match: 5. The CDR3 loop spans 15 amino acids. The V gene's germline CDR1 is SGHVS and CDR2 FQNEAQ. The CDR3 sequence is CASSLGARGNNEQFF. In DNA form, the CDR3 reads TGTGCCAGCAGCTTAGGGGCCAGGGGGAACAATGAGCAGTTCTTC.

The table lists this clonotype with a few counts. The rearrangement links TRBV15 to TRBJ2-5; 7 bases align to TRBD1. The germline gives CDR1 LNHNV, CDR2 YYDKDF (reference sequence). This CDR3 region has 14 residues. V lost 4 bases and J lost 2; bases outside the gene matches: 4. This CDR3 is CATSKTGRQETQYF. The DNA for the CDR3 is TGTGCCACCAGCAAGACAGGGCGGCAAGAGACCCAGTACTTC. Filled out from reference TRBV15 and TRBJ2-5, the complete variable domain reads DAMVIQNPRYQVTQFGKPVTLSCSQTLNHNVMYWYQQKSSQAPKLLFHYYDKDFNNEADTPDNFQSRRPNTSFCFLDIRSPGLGDTAMYLCATSKTGRQETQYFGPGTRLLVL.

This clonotype was detected only a few times. This sequence joins TRBV12-3 or TRBV12-4 and TRBJ2-6; 7 bases align to TRBD2. This CDR3 is built from 18 residues. Losses at the gene ends were 7 bases for V and 0 bases for J; bases not matched to a gene: 12. The CDR3 DNA reads TGTGCCAGCACCCCCCAGGTTGGCGGGAGCTCTGGGGCCAACGTCCTGACTTTC. Protein product: CASTPQVGGSSGANVLTF.

CDR3 in amino acids: CASKPGQGASEQYF. Written as DNA, the CDR3 is TGTGCCAGCAAACCGGGACAGGGGGCGTCTGAGCAGTACTTC. The chain is built from TRBV27 and TRBJ2-7, with TRBD1 identical over 12 bases. CDR1 is MNHEY and CDR2 is SMNVEV in the germline V gene (reference sequence). The CDR3 is 14 amino acids. With V trimmed by 7 bases and J by 7 bases, 8 bases remained unmatched.

The chain has TRBV12-3 or TRBV12-4 and TRBJ2-2; no definite D call. V was clipped by 2 bases and J by 4 bases, with 14 bases between them. The length of the CDR3 is 16 residues. This CDR3 reads CASSLQVRWGTGELFF. The CDR3 coding sequence is TGTGCCAGCAGTTTACAAGTGAGATGGGGCACCGGGGAGCTGTTTTTT.

The chain recombines TRBV20-1 with TRBJ2-5, with D maybe TRBD2 (6 bases). Germline V gives CDR1 DFQATT, CDR2 SNEGSKA (reference sequence). The V end lost 6 bases, the J end lost 2 bases, and 16 bases lay between the germline ends. The CDR3 extends over 14 amino acids. The CDR3 loop is CSARRPSAQETQYF. The CDR3 nucleotides read TGCAGTGCGCGTAGGCCTAGCGCTCAAGAGACCCAGTACTTC.

This clonotype has ten or more counts. The V and J genes are TRBV5-1 and TRBJ2-3; D uncertain. Germline CDR1 and CDR2: SGHRS and YFSETQ. The CDR3 extends over 14 amino acids. V lost 2 bases, J lost 4 bases, and 11 bases lay in between. For the CDR3, the DNA is TGCGCCAGCAGCTTCTTGGACGGATCAGATACGCAGTATTTT. Translated, it gives CASSFLDGSDTQYF.

The V gene is TRBV7-2, the J gene TRBJ2-5; TRBD2 aligns across 9 bases. Per germline, CDR1 SGHTA and CDR2 FQGNSA. The CDR3 has 14 residues. With 5 bases clipped from V and 7 bases from J, the junction kept 8 bases outside the gene matches. The CDR3 nucleotides are TGTGCCAGCAGCCCGGGACTAGCCCCGGGGACCCAGTACTTC. Translation gives CASSPGLAPGTQYF.

This sequence joins TRBV24-1 and TRBJ1-2; D is unclear. The CDR3 runs to 14 residues. The germline V gene encodes CDR1 KGHDR and CDR2 SFDVKD. Trimming shortened V by 3 bases and J by 8 bases, and 15 bases separated the two germline ends. The CDR3 here is CATSDEREGNGYTF. The CDR3, as DNA: TGTGCCACCAGTGATGAGAGAGAGGGCAACGGCTACACCTTC.